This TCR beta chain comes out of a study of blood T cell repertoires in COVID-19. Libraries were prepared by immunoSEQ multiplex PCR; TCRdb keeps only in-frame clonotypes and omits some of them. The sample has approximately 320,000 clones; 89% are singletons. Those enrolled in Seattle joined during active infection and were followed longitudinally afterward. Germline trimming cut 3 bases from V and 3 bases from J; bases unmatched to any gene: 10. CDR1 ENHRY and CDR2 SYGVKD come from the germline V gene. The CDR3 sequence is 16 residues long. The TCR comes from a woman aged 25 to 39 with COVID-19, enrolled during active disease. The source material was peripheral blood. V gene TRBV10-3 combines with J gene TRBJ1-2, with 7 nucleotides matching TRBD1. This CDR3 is CAISDPSTGLDYGYTF. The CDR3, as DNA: TGTGCCATCAGTGACCCCTCGACAGGGTTGGACTATGGCTACACCTTC.